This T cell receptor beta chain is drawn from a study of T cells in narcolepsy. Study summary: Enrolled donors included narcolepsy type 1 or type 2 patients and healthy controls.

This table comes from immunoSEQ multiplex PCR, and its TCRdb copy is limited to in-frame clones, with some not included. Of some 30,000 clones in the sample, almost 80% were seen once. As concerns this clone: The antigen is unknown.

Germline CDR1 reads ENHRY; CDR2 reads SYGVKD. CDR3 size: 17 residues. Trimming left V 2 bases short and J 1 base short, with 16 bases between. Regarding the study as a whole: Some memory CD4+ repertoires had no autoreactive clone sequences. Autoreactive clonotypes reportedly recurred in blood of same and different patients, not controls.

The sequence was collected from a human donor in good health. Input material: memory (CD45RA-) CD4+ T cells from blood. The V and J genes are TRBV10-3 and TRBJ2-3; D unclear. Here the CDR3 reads CAISEGSSARGTDTQYF. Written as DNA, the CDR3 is TGTGCCATCAGTGAGGGGTCCAGCGCAAGGGGCACAGATACGCAGTATTTT.